The clone carrying this T cell receptor beta chain was counted ten times or more. Its specificity is not known. These data originate in a study of T cells in Graves' hyperthyroidism and ophthalmopathy. Notes on the study in general: Peripheral blood also featured most of the thyroid clonotypes expanded above 0.001.

PBMCs were obtained from under 13 ml fresh peripheral blood. What was amplified from RNA transcripts were TCR beta CDR3 regions. TCR CDR3 underwent first-round RT-PCR with the HTBI primer set. From the multiplex PCR reads, TCRdb called clonotypes with MiXCR, one entry per CDR3 protein. The profile shows fewer than 650,000 distinct CDR3 sequences, roughly 15% of them singletons. The germline V gene encodes CDR1 SNHLY and CDR2 FYNNEI. V dropped 7 bases and J dropped 8 bases, with 18 bases sitting between them. The CDR3 consists of 14 residues. This receptor was taken from a woman in her forties with Graves' hyperthyroidism. The genes are TRBV2 and TRBJ2-1; perhaps TRBD1 as D (5 bases). The material sequenced was blood. CDR3 amino acids: CASIQTSWGDEQFF. CDR3 DNA: TGTGCCAGCATCCAAACCTCATGGGGCGATGAGCAGTTCTTC.